This paragraph covers one TCR beta chain sequence. The antigen it binds to is not known. Base-call qualities are not available, and no considerably larger clone is one nucleotide away. The sample originates from a study of tumor-infiltrating lymphocytes in localized non-small cell lung cancer listed by TCRdb under 2021. Study-level background: Patients whose samples were collected after neoadjuvant chemotherapy, as well as both smokers and never-smokers and several histologies, were included in the cohort. Each patient contributed resected tumor tissue and uninvolved lung tissue from the same patient, described as non-adjacent to the tumor. Flow cytometry, multiplex immunofluorescence, RNA-seq, exome sequencing and proteomics were applied to the same patients as TCR sequencing, which was one of several integrated assays. The overall ICON cohort was composed of around 150 surgical patients with localized non-small cell lung cancer whose tumors were resected. For 50 to 55 patients, immunoSEQ T-cell fraction was compared between paired tumor and uninvolved lung.

Enrollment in ICON was initiated in early 2016, and the last patient was enrolled in the second half of 2018. In a subcohort of 65 to 85 patients, fresh tumor and matched uninvolved tissue were collected for in-depth immune analyses, with TCR sequencing among those analyses. TCR sequencing was performed on DNA isolated from bulk tissue, without cell sorting. The immunoSEQ assay used for TCR sequencing gave the T-cell fraction in both tumor and uninvolved lung tissue. The source study handled its data this way. For survival analysis, patients were divided into high (upper tertile) and low (lower two tertiles) T-cell fraction groups, which were compared by log-rank test. A signed-rank test was used to check for differences in T-cell fraction between paired tumor and uninvolved lung. The immuneACCESS repertoire file appears here via TCRdb, limited to in-frame rearrangements. These files lack a portion of the clones; in checked studies, under half of the deficit traces to unresolved V genes, and the cause of the others is not known. That table supplies the V and J calls and clone size; D and trimming were determined from the DNA. Here the sample has 7,300 or so clones; around 60% occur a single time. Clones ranked in the top ten supply about 12% of the sample.

The paper's findings and limits, for the study overall: Because different assays used different pieces of the same tissue, intratumor heterogeneity could not be separated from technical variation. Higher T cell infiltration in tumors than in uninvolved lung tissue was supported by TCRbeta sequencing, consistent with immunofluorescence CD3 counts. TCR-derived T-cell fraction did not differ between the flow cytometry-defined immunotypes IM1 (good prognosis) and IM2 (poor prognosis). Because assay coverage varied across patients depending on available tissue quantity, TCR sequencing was performed for only a subset of the cohort.

The sequencing input was uninvolved lung tissue not adjacent to the tumor. This clonotype originated in a human donor with non-small cell lung cancer.

Here is the DNA: TGTGCCAGCAGCCGCTCGACCGGGGGCGGGAACACTGAAGCTTTCTTT. Its translation is CASSRSTGGGNTEAFF. The chain employs TRBV7-2 and TRBJ1-1; TRBD1 could be the D gene, as 6 bases match. CDR1 SGHTA and CDR2 FQGNSA were looked up in the germline V gene. Taken from cysteine to phenylalanine, the CDR3 has 16 residues. CDR3 DNA is the only sequence kept; it has 48 bases, read in frame from the first base. The trim is 5 bases for V and 1 base for J, with a gap of 17 bases between the germline ends.